Below are 4 T cell receptor beta chains sequenced from a single sample in a study of blood T cell repertoires in COVID-19 (dated by TCRdb to about 2020). The library was generated by the immunoSEQ multiplex PCR assay. In TCRdb, the immuneACCESS table is reduced to in-frame sequences with V and J assigned. These tables do not hold every clone; where another copy was compared, an unresolved V gene accounts for under half, and the others remain unexplained. The sample includes about 170,000 clones, with around 81% observed a single time. The top ten clonotypes cover 11% of the sample. Sequences were obtained from peripheral blood. Every receptor here comes from a man in his sixties or seventies with active or convalescent COVID-19.

J is TRBJ2-7 and V is TRBV6-5; 9 positions match TRBD1. This CDR3 spans 14 amino acids. J was trimmed by 2 bases and V by 6 bases; bases with no gene match: 5. The germline gives CDR1 MNHEY, CDR2 SVGAGI. CDR3 sequence (DNA): TGTGCCAGCAGCCCCGACAGGGGGACCTACGAGCAGTACTTC. It specifies CASSPDRGTYEQYF.

The gene calls are TRBV11-2 and TRBJ1-1, with unresolved D. The CDR3 runs to 14 residues. V lost 4 bases and J lost 0, with 9 bases in between. Germline CDR1 SGHAT, CDR2 FQNNGV. CDR3 coding DNA: TGTGCCAGCAGCTCTTCCGGGATGAACACTGAAGCTTTCTTT. Translated, it gives CASSSSGMNTEAFF. The whole variable domain, remainder taken from reference TRBV11-2 and TRBJ1-1, is EAGVAQSPRYKIIEKRQSVAFWCNPISGHATLYWYQQILGQGPKLLIQFQNNGVVDDSQLPKDRFSAERLKGVDSTLKIQPAKLEDSAVYLCASSSSGMNTEAFFGQGTRLTVV.

The chain is built from TRBV7-9 and TRBJ1-4, with 8 positions matching TRBD1. The CDR3 is 16 residues long. V lost 1 base, J lost 8 bases, and 9 bases stayed unmatched. CDR1 and CDR2 from the germline V gene are SEHNR and FQNEAQ (reference sequence). CDR3 sequence (DNA): TGTGCCAGCAGCTTAGGGCTCGACAGGGGAGGCGAAAAACTGTTTTTT. Protein sequence: CASSLGLDRGGEKLFF.

This clone was recorded only once. CDR3 loop: CASSRTHRGSNNSPLHF. The CDR3 DNA follows: TGTGCCAGCAGCCGGACCCACAGGGGGTCCAATAATTCACCCCTCCACTTT. The V gene is TRBV7-6, the J gene TRBJ1-6, with TRBD1 identical over 8 bases. Germline CDR1 and CDR2: SGHVS and FNYEAQ. V lost 5 bases, J lost 5 bases, and 11 bases stayed unmatched. This CDR3 is 17 amino acids long.